The next 20 T cell receptor beta chains were all read from a single sample in a study of PD-L1 blockade in urothelial cancer. Clones were sequenced by immunoSEQ multiplex PCR, and TCRdb holds only the in-frame ones, with some missing. This table has about 120,000 clones, around 89% appearing once. Time point of the sample: peripheral blood 6 weeks after treatment start. The source material was PBMCs, sampled around atezolizumab (anti-PD-L1) treatment. The receptor set was obtained from a man between 60 and 75 years old with urothelial cancer.

Notes on this clone: The CDR3 end shows no conserved phenylalanine or tryptophan, and so a read error is likely. It is unclear where the CDR3 begins or ends on the DNA, so no DNA is shown, and the CDR3 is as TCRdb lists it. The rearrangement uses TRBV2 and TRBJ1-4. The length of the CDR3 is 15 amino acids, counting both ends. The V gene's germline CDR1 is SNHLY and CDR2 FYNNEI. CDR3: CASSDAGGRRGTPYI.

This rearrangement joins TRBV4-1 to TRBJ2-7, with TRBD1 matching 10 bases. This CDR3 region has 19 residues. Germline loops: CDR1 MGHRA, CDR2 YSYEKL. V shed 1 base, J shed 6 bases, and the junction held 18 bases outside the gene matches. CDR3 sequence (DNA): TGCGCCAGCAGCCAAGTTTTCGGACAGGGGGTTTCGTTTTATGGCGAGCAGTACTTC. Translated, it gives CASSQVFGQGVSFYGEQYF.

The chain combines TRBV2 with TRBJ1-1; D possibly corresponds to TRBD1 (6 bases). CDR1 SNHLY and CDR2 FYNNEI come from the germline V gene. The CDR3 runs to 13 residues. V was trimmed by 4 bases and J by 5 bases, leaving 11 bases between them. CDR3 sequence reads: CASSVTGSTEAFF. The CDR3 DNA follows: TGTGCCAGCAGTGTGACAGGCTCGACTGAAGCTTTCTTT. The variable domain in full, completed from reference TRBV2 and TRBJ1-1, reads EPEVTQTPSHQVTQMGQEVILRCVPISNHLYFYWYRQILGQKVEFLVSFYNNEISEKSEIFDDQFSVERPDGSNFTLKIRSTKLEDSAMYFCASSVTGSTEAFFGQGTRLTVV.

The rearrangement joins TRBV27 to TRBJ2-7; 7 nucleotides align to TRBD2. Unmatched junction bases numbered 6, after V lost 2 bases and J lost 2 bases. The CDR3 is made up of 15 amino acids. Germline V gene lookup returns CDR1 MNHEY and CDR2 SMNVEV (reference sequence). The CDR3 loop is CASSLGSGPTYEQYF. CDR3 coding DNA: TGTGCCAGCAGTTTAGGTAGCGGGCCGACCTACGAGCAGTACTTC.

The J gene is TRBJ2-7, the V gene TRBV19; 10 bases are a match to TRBD1. The V gene's germline CDR1 is LNHDA and CDR2 SQIVND (reference sequence). The CDR3 contains 17 residues. Trimming cost V 5 bases and J 1 base; bases outside gene matches: 11. CDR3 residues: CASSPLPPGQGSYEQYF. In DNA form, the CDR3 reads TGTGCCAGTAGTCCTCTTCCCCCGGGACAGGGGTCCTACGAGCAGTACTTC.

The J gene is TRBJ2-1, the V gene TRBV2, with TRBD1 as a possible D gene (5 bases). The CDR3 has 16 residues. V lost 3 bases to trimming and J lost 6 bases, with 18 bases between them. In germline, CDR1 is SNHLY, CDR2 FYNNEI. CDR3 in DNA: TGTGCCAGCAGTGATGACAGCCTCTTTGGCGTCAATGAGCAGTTCTTC. Its protein is CASSDDSLFGVNEQFF.

V and J are TRBV19 and TRBJ1-2, with 8 positions matching TRBD1. Germline CDR1 and CDR2: LNHDA and SQIVND (reference sequence). Germline trimming cut 0 bases from V and 4 bases from J; bases unmatched to any gene: 4. The length of the CDR3 is 15 residues. DNA for the CDR3: TGTGCCAGTAGTATAGATGGACAGGGTCGCTATGGCTACACCTTC. As protein: CASSIDGQGRYGYTF.

The V call is TRBV7-2, the J call TRBJ2-3, with 12 bases aligning to TRBD2. The CDR3 loop spans 16 amino acids. Trimming took 1 base from V and 5 from J; bases not matched to a gene: 4. Germline CDR1 SGHTA, CDR2 FQGNSA. The CDR3 DNA follows: TGTGCCAGCAGCTTAGGTGCTAGCGGGGGGGTAGATACGCAGTATTTT. The encoded protein is CASSLGASGGVDTQYF. The whole variable domain, remainder taken from reference TRBV7-2 and TRBJ2-3, is GAGVSQSPSNKVTEKGKDVELRCDPISGHTALYWYRQSLGQGLEFLIYFQGNSAPDKSGLPSDRFSAERTGGSVSTLTIQRTQQEDSAVYLCASSLGASGGVDTQYFGPGTRLTVL.

The gene calls are TRBV5-6 and TRBJ2-5; 10 bases map to TRBD1. From germline, CDR1 is SGHDT and CDR2 YYEEEE. This CDR3 region has 15 residues. The V segment lost 4 bases and the J segment 4 bases; nucleotides outside the gene matches: 7. CDR3 sequence (DNA): TGTGCCAGCAGCCCCGGGACAGGGGTATCAGAGACCCAGTACTTC. It specifies CASSPGTGVSETQYF.

The chain is built from TRBV4-1 and TRBJ2-1; D remains unclear. The V and J ends lost 0 bases and 1 base respectively, with 10 bases between them. The germline V gene has CDR1 MGHRA and CDR2 YSYEKL. CDR3 size: 16 residues. The CDR3 spells CASSQDSTVSYNEQFF. The CDR3 DNA follows: TGCGCCAGCAGCCAAGATAGCACGGTTTCCTACAATGAGCAGTTCTTC.

V is TRBV6-5 and J is TRBJ1-1; maybe TRBD1 (5 bases). V lost 5 bases to trimming and J lost 0 bases, with 13 bases between them. This CDR3 is 15 amino acids long. Germline V gene sequence: CDR1 MNHEY, CDR2 SVGAGI. This chain's CDR3 is CASSSTDTLNTEAFF. The CDR3 region has the DNA TGTGCCAGCAGTAGCACGGACACCTTGAACACTGAAGCTTTCTTT.

The CDR3 loop is CASSLGPPPNEQFF. CDR3 sequence (DNA): TGTGCCAGCAGCTTAGGGCCCCCACCGAATGAGCAGTTCTTC. V is TRBV7-3 and J is TRBJ2-1; D is undetermined. Trimming removed 2 bases from V and 7 bases from J, with 12 bases in between. Germline CDR1 and CDR2: SGHTA and FQGTGA. The CDR3 consists of 14 residues.

The chain uses TRBV28 and TRBJ2-7; D unclear. V lost 2 bases and J lost 2, with 13 bases in between. The CDR3 covers 15 residues. Germline CDR1 MDHEN, CDR2 SYDVKM. The CDR3 DNA is TGTGCCAGCAGTTTAGTACAGCTCTTTCCCTACGAGCAGTACTTC. Its protein is CASSLVQLFPYEQYF.

This chain links TRBV28 with TRBJ2-7, with TRBD2 matching over 11 bases. Per germline, CDR1 MDHEN and CDR2 SYDVKM. This CDR3 region has 15 residues. Unmatched junction bases numbered 7, after V lost 6 bases and J lost 3 bases. In DNA, the CDR3 is TGTGCCAGCAGCACCCTCGGGACTAGCGGCTACGAGCAGTACTTC. It translates to CASSTLGTSGYEQYF.

The chain uses TRBV28 and TRBJ1-6; 7 bases align to TRBD1. The ends lost 5 bases at V and 10 bases at J; junction bases unmatched: 20. There are 18 residues in the CDR3. Germline CDR1 is MDHEN and CDR2 is SYDVKM. The DNA for the CDR3 is TGTGCCAGCAGTCCGATGCAGGGGGTTAGGGCTCCTGGGTCACCCCTCCACTTT. It translates to CASSPMQGVRAPGSPLHF.

The chain uses TRBV19 and TRBJ2-3; D is possibly TRBD2 (7 bases). CDR3 length: 15 amino acids. CDR1 and CDR2 from the germline V gene are LNHDA and SQIVND (reference sequence). V dropped 6 bases and J dropped 4 bases, with 17 bases sitting between them. DNA of the CDR3: TGTGCCAGTAGCAGTAGGGGGGGGCCCTCAGATACGCAGTATTTT. As protein: CASSSRGGPSDTQYF.

The V and J genes are TRBV5-4 and TRBJ1-3; D remains ambiguous. The V gene's germline CDR1 is SGHNT and CDR2 YYREEE (reference sequence). V lost 0 bases, J lost 5 bases, and 9 bases lay in between. This CDR3 contains 14 residues. CDR3 in amino acids: CASSLDSTRNTIYF. For the CDR3, the DNA is TGTGCCAGCAGCTTGGACAGCACGAGAAACACCATATATTTT.

The CDR3 loop is CASYQGYGYTF. In DNA form, the CDR3 reads TGTGCCAGCTACCAGGGCTATGGCTACACCTTC. V gene TRBV28 combines with J gene TRBJ1-2; tentatively, D is TRBD1 (5 bases). V was clipped by 8 bases and J by 4 bases, with 8 bases between them. Germline lookup yields CDR1 MDHEN and CDR2 SYDVKM. The CDR3 loop spans 11 amino acids.

The chain links TRBV9 to TRBJ1-1; TRBD1 aligns across 7 bases. This CDR3 contains 14 residues. CDR1 is SGDLS and CDR2 is YYNGEE in the germline V gene. V dropped 4 bases and J dropped 7; count of bases not matched to a gene: 10. DNA of the CDR3: TGTGCCAGCAGCCTAGGACCAGGGGGGAGTGAAGCTTTCTTT. It is translated as CASSLGPGGSEAFF.

V is TRBV15 and J is TRBJ2-7; the match to TRBD2 covers 8 bases. This CDR3 comprises 15 residues. V shed 1 base, J shed 3 bases, and the junction held 5 bases outside the gene matches. Germline CDR1 and CDR2: LNHNV and YYDKDF (reference sequence). CDR3: CATSRGRSGGYEQYF. Written as DNA, the CDR3 is TGTGCCACCAGCAGAGGGAGGAGCGGGGGCTACGAGCAGTACTTC.